One sample yielded the 16 T cell receptor beta chains listed below, sequenced in a study of cytomegalovirus exposure and HLA in healthy donors. Amplification used 60 Vbeta primers and 13 Jbeta primers. Sequenced by immunoSEQ multiplex PCR; TCRdb stores in-frame clones only, minus some. The data show roughly 120,000 clones, about three quarters seen once. Sequences were obtained from PBMCs. These receptor sequences come from a man aged 60-69 years in good health and CMV-seropositive.

This chain joins TRBV5-6 and TRBJ2-7; a weak D match, TRBD2 (5 bases). This CDR3 contains 14 residues. Germline loops: CDR1 SGHDT, CDR2 YYEEEE. V was clipped by 0 bases and J by 1 base, with 8 bases between them. CDR3: CASSLGGRSYEQYF. In DNA, the CDR3 is TGTGCCAGCAGCTTGGGCGGGCGTTCCTACGAGCAGTACTTC.

This clone was seen a single time. Other DNA sequences of this sample code for an identical CDR3. This rearrangement joins TRBV19 to TRBJ1-1; 8 bases align to TRBD1. The trim removed 3 bases at V and 5 bases at J, leaving 2 bases unmatched. This CDR3 has 13 residues. The V gene's germline CDR1 is LNHDA and CDR2 SQIVND (reference sequence). The CDR3 protein is CASSIRQGTEAFF. DNA for the CDR3: TGTGCCAGTAGTATTAGACAGGGGACTGAAGCTTTCTTT.

Here the CDR3 reads CASSGLAGIMDTQYF. DNA for the CDR3: TGTGCCAGCAGCGGACTAGCGGGAATCATGGATACGCAGTATTTT. The chain uses TRBV2 and TRBJ2-3; 12 nucleotides line up with TRBD2. CDR3 length: 15 amino acids. V dropped 6 bases and J dropped 6; count of bases not matched to a gene: 7. Germline lookup yields CDR1 SNHLY and CDR2 FYNNEI.

This clone was counted only a few times. The chain carries TRBV5-1 and TRBJ2-5, with no clear D. Between the trimmed V and J ends, which lost 0 bases and 4 bases, there was a span of 10 bases. The CDR3 spans 14 residues. The germline gives CDR1 SGHRS, CDR2 YFSETQ. The CDR3 DNA follows: TGCGCCAGCAGCTTGGGAATGGGCCGAGAGACCCAGTACTTC. It specifies CASSLGMGRETQYF.

The chain has TRBV4-1 and TRBJ1-1, with D possibly being TRBD1 (6 bases). CDR3 length equals 16 residues. V was cut by 3 bases and J by 0 bases, with 14 bases left in between. Germline values: CDR1 MGHRA, CDR2 YSYEKL. The CDR3 here is CASSHSQGTMNTEAFF. As DNA, the CDR3 is TGCGCCAGCAGCCATTCACAGGGAACCATGAACACTGAAGCTTTCTTT.

The chain carries TRBV7-6 and TRBJ2-7, with 9 bases matching TRBD2. Germline trimming cut 1 base from V and 3 bases from J; bases unmatched to any gene: 4. Per germline, CDR1 SGHVS and CDR2 FNYEAQ. The CDR3 extends over 15 amino acids. CDR3 nucleotides: TGTGCCAGCAGCTTAGGGGGACTAGCTGACTACGAGCAGTACTTC. Amino acids: CASSLGGLADYEQYF.

This clone was found a few times. The rearrangement links TRBV6-1 to TRBJ2-2; D uncertain. The CDR3 runs to 11 residues. The germline V gene has CDR1 MNHNS and CDR2 SASEGT. Trimming took off 8 bases at V and 5 bases at J, with 6 bases between the two ends. This CDR3 reads CASLKTGELFF. The CDR3 DNA sequence: TGTGCCAGCCTAAAGACCGGGGAGCTGTTTTTT.

By sample share, this clone is medium-sized. CDR3 sequence: CASSEESDRGGYEQYF. For the CDR3, the DNA is TGTGCCAGCAGTGAAGAATCCGACAGGGGGGGCTACGAGCAGTACTTC. The chain joins TRBV25-1 to TRBJ2-7, with 9 bases lining up with TRBD1. Germline-derived CDR1 and CDR2 are MGHDK and SYGVNS. J gave up 3 bases and V 2 bases, and 8 bases lay outside the gene matches. The CDR3 runs to 16 residues.

V is TRBV7-3 and J is TRBJ2-3; 8 nucleotides line up with TRBD2. With 8 bases clipped from V and 2 bases from J, the junction kept 9 bases outside the gene matches. Germline loops: CDR1 SGHTA, CDR2 FQGTGA. CDR3 length: 15 amino acids. CDR3 amino acids: CASQTTSAITDTQYF. The CDR3, as DNA: TGTGCCAGCCAGACGACTAGCGCCATCACAGATACGCAGTATTTT.

The chain couples TRBV5-8 to TRBJ2-3; 7 bases are shared with TRBD1. The CDR3 consists of 15 residues. J gave up 1 base and V 5 bases, and 7 bases lay outside the gene matches. CDR1 is SGHTS, CDR2 YDEGEE, per germline. The CDR3 DNA reads TGTGCCAGCAGATTGACAGGGTCCGGCACAGATACGCAGTATTTT. This codes for CASRLTGSGTDTQYF.

Only one count was recorded for this clone. The sample has other DNA sequences that encode this CDR3 too. The CDR3 protein is CASSPGTGGYEQYF. CDR3 nucleotide sequence: TGCGCCAGCAGCCCCGGGACAGGGGGCTACGAGCAGTACTTC. The V and J genes are TRBV5-1 and TRBJ2-7, with 11 positions matching TRBD1. This CDR3 contains 14 residues. Trimming cost V 4 bases and J 3 bases; bases outside gene matches: 3. CDR1 is SGHRS, CDR2 YFSETQ, per germline.

The chain is built from TRBV10-3 and TRBJ1-5, with D perhaps matching TRBD1 (6 bases). V lost 3 bases, J lost 6 bases, and 18 bases lay in between. CDR1 is ENHRY and CDR2 is SYGVKD in the germline V gene. The CDR3 extends over 16 amino acids. As DNA, the CDR3 is TGTGCCATCAGTGAATTTTCGGGGGGCGTGGGTCAGCCCCAGCATTTT. Encoded protein: CAISEFSGGVGQPQHF.

V gene TRBV7-3 combines with J gene TRBJ2-3; 10 bases are a match to TRBD2. Unmatched junction bases numbered 6, after V lost 3 bases and J lost 6 bases. Germline V CDR1 and CDR2: SGHTA, FQGTGA. The CDR3 is 15 amino acids. CDR3 loop: CASSLSSGGRDTQYF. Written as DNA, the CDR3 is TGTGCCAGCAGCTTGTCTAGCGGGGGTCGGGATACGCAGTATTTT.

V usage is TRBV6-5 and J usage is TRBJ1-1, with a possible D match to TRBD1 (6 bases). CDR3 size: 14 residues. Trimming shortened V by 6 bases and J by 7 bases, and 18 bases separated the two germline ends. Germline CDR1 is MNHEY and CDR2 is SVGAGI. The CDR3 DNA reads as TGTGCCAGCAGATCCGGGACATCTAAGGGTGAAGCTTTCTTT. Its translation: CASRSGTSKGEAFF.

The gene calls are TRBV9 and TRBJ2-5; 7 nucleotides line up with TRBD1. V lost 4 bases to trimming and J lost 3 bases; unmatched junction nucleotides: 18. CDR1 and CDR2 from the germline V gene are SGDLS and YYNGEE. This CDR3 is built from 18 residues. DNA for the CDR3: TGTGCCAGCAGCCTCGGACAGGTTTGGGCTACCCCAAAAGAGACCCAGTACTTC. It is translated as CASSLGQVWATPKETQYF.

The chain combines TRBV7-2 with TRBJ1-2; no reliable D call. The CDR3 spans 12 residues. The germline gives CDR1 SGHTA, CDR2 FQGNSA. Trimming left V 3 bases short and J 5 bases short, with 7 bases between. CDR3 nucleotides: TGTGCCAGCAGCTTCCGGACTTATGGCTACACCTTC. This codes for CASSFRTYGYTF.